This record looks at one T cell receptor beta chain sequence and its context. The ends were cut back, 3 bases at V and 0 bases at J, with 12 bases in the middle. The CDR3 runs to 17 residues. In germline, CDR1 is ENHRY, CDR2 SYGVKD. This specimen belongs to a study of shared T cell receptors in the human thymus. Clones were read by immunoSEQ multiplex PCR, and TCRdb kept only the in-frame ones, dropping some. The table lists 550,000 to 800,000 clones, 70% to 90% of them singletons. The same sample was also used in a study of human thymus T cells. That work states: The people who donated were healthy Finnish babies having corrective surgery for congenital heart defects.

The specimen was thymocytes. The TCR sequence derives from a girl under three years old with a congenital heart defect. The chain uses TRBV10-3 and TRBJ1-6; TRBD1 is a possible D gene (5 bases). The CDR3 spells CAISDGDSSSYNSPLHF. The CDR3 DNA reads as TGTGCCATCAGTGATGGTGACAGTAGCTCCTATAATTCACCCCTCCACTTT.